These T cell receptor beta chains were read from a single sample in a study of CD8+CD57+ T cells in acquired aplastic anemia. From the reads, TCRdb called clonotypes with MiXCR, one entry per CDR3 protein. The sample consists of some 180,000 distinct CDR3 sequences, 63% of them appearing once. Sequencing was done on a sample of sorted CD4+, CD8+, or CD8+CD57+ T cells (not recorded which) from PBMCs. These receptors were obtained from a human donor with aplastic anemia. Each CDR3 is given with its conserved first and last residue. The D gene is left open where the match is weak. The listing skips clone size in some rows; elsewhere it reads once, few, many or a size class.

size	V	J	D	DNA	CDR3
NA	TRBV6-1	TRBJ1-2	NA	TGTGCCAGCAGTGAACAGGCTCTTGAGGACTATGGCTACACCTTC	CASSEQALEDYGYTF
few	TRBV2	TRBJ1-2	TRBD1	TGTGCCAGCAGCCATGACAGGGTCTATGGCTACACCTTC	CASSHDRVYGYTF
many	TRBV5-4	TRBJ1-4	TRBD1	TGTGCCAGCAGCGATGGACAGGGGGGAGAAAAACTGTTTTTT	CASSDGQGGEKLFF
NA	TRBV29-1	TRBJ1-1	NA	TGCAGCGTTGCCAGCGGGGGGAGAGGAACTGAAGCTTTCTTT	CSVASGGRGTEAFF
NA	TRBV7-9	TRBJ2-7	NA	TGCGCCAGCAGACCCCAGACCGGCGCCCCGTACGAGCAGTACTTC	CASRPQTGAPYEQYF
NA	TRBV24-1	TRBJ2-2	TRBD2	TGTGCCACCAGTGAAGTAGCGGGAGGTATCACCGGGGAGCTGTTTTTT	CATSEVAGGITGELFF
NA	TRBV5-1	TRBJ1-4	TRBD1	TGCGCCAGCAGAACCGGGACAGGGAGTAATGAAAAACTGTTTTTT	CASRTGTGSNEKLFF
NA	TRBV20-1	TRBJ2-7	NA	TGCAGTGCTAGAGATCTAGGAGGGGGGGCCGGGTACGAGCAGTACTTC	CSARDLGGGAGYEQYF
NA	TRBV29-1	TRBJ1-1	NA	TGCAGCGGGAGGAACACTGAAGCTTTCTTT	CSGRNTEAFF
NA	TRBV2	TRBJ1-2	TRBD1	TGTGCCAGCAGTGTGAGGGACAGGGGCTATGGCTACACCTTC	CASSVRDRGYGYTF
NA	TRBV5-6	TRBJ2-7	TRBD2	TGTGCCAACAGATTGGGACTAGCGGGAGCGGACGAGCAGTACTTC	CANRLGLAGADEQYF
many	TRBV11-3	TRBJ1-1	TRBD1	TGTGCCAGCAGCTCGGACAGGGAGAACACTGAAGCTTTCTTT	CASSSDRENTEAFF
NA	TRBV10-1	TRBJ1-2	NA	TGCGCCAGCAGGGGGCGGTGGGGCTGCTGGGGCTACACCTTC	CASRGRWGCWGYTF
NA	TRBV7-9	TRBJ1-5	TRBD1	TGTGCCAGCAGCCCAGAAGGGCACAGGGGGAATCAGCCCCAGCATTTT	CASSPEGHRGNQPQHF
many	TRBV19	TRBJ2-7	NA	TGTGCCAGTAGTATCACACAGGATAGCTACGAGCAGTACTTC	CASSITQDSYEQYF
NA	TRBV19	TRBJ2-1	NA	TGTGCCAGTAGTGAAAACAGGGACCAACGTGAGCAGTTCTTC	CASSENRDQREQFF
NA	TRBV24-1	TRBJ1-5	NA	TGTGCCACCAGTGATACCCCGGGCAATCAGCCCCAGCATTTT	CATSDTPGNQPQHF
few	TRBV2	TRBJ1-2	NA	TGTGCCAGCTATGGCTACACCTTC	CASYGYTF
few	TRBV29-1	TRBJ2-1	NA	TGCAGCGCCGGGACTCCTCCTGGAGGTGAGCAGTTCTTC	CSAGTPPGGEQFF
NA	TRBV5-1	TRBJ2-1	TRBD2	TGCGCCAGCAGCGTGGGACTAGCGGCCTACAATGAGCAGTTCTTC	CASSVGLAAYNEQFF
NA	TRBV24-1	TRBJ2-5	NA	TGTGCCACCAGTGATTTTGGTCTTCTCCCACAAGAGACCCAGTACTTC	CATSDFGLLPQETQYF
NA	TRBV2	TRBJ2-5	TRBD2	TGTGCCAGCAGTACCGGGACTAGAAAAGAGACCCAGTACTTC	CASSTGTRKETQYF
few	TRBV19	TRBJ1-2	NA	TGTGCCAGTAGTTTGTATGGGACGCCAGACTATGGCTACACCTTC	CASSLYGTPDYGYTF
once	TRBV29-1	TRBJ1-2	NA	TGCAGCGTTGAATTAACAGGGTTTTATGGCTACACCTTC	CSVELTGFYGYTF
NA	TRBV9	TRBJ2-1	NA	TGTGCCAGCAGCGTTGAATACCGCGGGGATGAGCAGTTCTTC	CASSVEYRGDEQFF
many	TRBV5-6	TRBJ2-3	NA	TGTGCCAGCAGCCCGGGGTCCACAGATACGCAGTATTTT	CASSPGSTDTQYF
NA	TRBV11-2	TRBJ1-2	NA	TGTGCCAGCAGCTTCTCCGCCGACTTGGCCTATGGCTACACCTTC	CASSFSADLAYGYTF
NA	TRBV5-1	TRBJ1-2	TRBD1	TGTGCCAGCAGCTACTATGGGACAGGGCGGGGCTACACCTTC	CASSYYGTGRGYTF
NA	TRBV9	TRBJ2-7	TRBD2	TGTGCCAGCAGCGTCTATCCTAGCGGGAGGCTCTACGAGCAGTACTTC	CASSVYPSGRLYEQYF
NA	TRBV7-9	TRBJ2-5	NA	TGTGCCAGCAGCTCGGACAGTCGACAGACCCAGTACTTC	CASSSDSRQTQYF
NA	TRBV9	TRBJ2-2	NA	TGTGCCAGCAGCGTAACGGTCGGGGAGCTGCTTTTT	CASSVTVGELLF
few	TRBV15	TRBJ1-5	TRBD1	TGTGCCACCAGCATCCGGACAGGGGAGGATACCCAGCATTTT	CATSIRTGEDTQHF
NA	TRBV5-1	TRBJ2-7	TRBD1	TGCGCCAGCAGCCTTCAACGGGACAGTACTTTAGGGTACTTC	CASSLQRDSTLGYF
NA	TRBV2	TRBJ2-7	TRBD2	TGTGCCAGCAGCCAGAGCGGGGCCTCCTACGAGCAGTACTTC	CASSQSGASYEQYF
NA	TRBV19	TRBJ2-1	NA	TGTGCCAGTAGTATAGGGGGGGCGTATGAGCAGTTCTTC	CASSIGGAYEQFF
NA	TRBV20-1	TRBJ2-1	NA	TGCAGTGCTAGAGGCGCCGGGAACTGGGGAAGAGAGCAGTTCTTC	CSARGAGNWGREQFF
many	TRBV9	TRBJ2-1	NA	TGTGCCAGCAGCGGCTACTCCGGGGGCTCCTCCTACAATGAGCAGTTCTTC	CASSGYSGGSSYNEQFF
NA	TRBV9	TRBJ2-7	NA	TGTGCCAGCAGCGTAGCCGGGTCTTACGAGCAGTACTTC	CASSVAGSYEQYF
NA	TRBV29-1	TRBJ2-7	TRBD1	TGCAGCGTTATCAGGACAGGGGGGTCCTACGAGCAGTACTTC	CSVIRTGGSYEQYF
NA	TRBV20-1	TRBJ1-1	NA	TGCAGTGCTAGAGTGGGGAAACGGGACACTGAAGCTTTCTTT	CSARVGKRDTEAFF
NA	TRBV24-1	TRBJ1-2	TRBD1	TGTGCCACCAGTGACCGGGACAGGGGGTTCGGCTACACCTTC	CATSDRDRGFGYTF